The clone carrying this T cell receptor beta chain was found once. Its antigen is unknown. TCRalpha and TCRbeta libraries used 5'RACE with constant-segment primers and UMIs. TCRdb ran MiXCR on the 5' RACE reads and lists one entry per CDR3 protein. The sample lists hundreds of thousands of distinct CDR3 sequences; 25% were seen once. This entry is derived from a study of T-cell memory formation after mild COVID-19. Study in general: Largely donor-specific TCR clusters were found. Broader study findings: Some SARS-CoV-2-responding clones were already detected in memory before infection. The study found contracting CD4+ clones mainly in CM and EM and contracting CD8+ clones in EMRA.

The sample taken for sequencing was PBMCs or a T cell subset sorted from them (not recorded which). The TCR was taken from an adult woman who had mild COVID-19 (a few samples of this study predate the infection). Cell type and time point are not known.

This CDR3 is CASSPRQGTADTQYF. In nucleotides, the CDR3 is TGTGCCAGCAGTCCTCGACAGGGGACGGCAGATACGCAGTATTTT. V usage is TRBV5-4 and J usage is TRBJ2-3; 8 positions match TRBD1. The CDR3 contains 15 residues. In germline, CDR1 is SGHNT, CDR2 YYREEE (reference sequence). Trimming took 5 bases from V and 4 from J; bases not matched to a gene: 9.